These 18 T cell receptor beta chains were sequenced from one sample in a study of response to subunit inactivated influenza vaccine. MiXCR, run by TCRdb on the RT-PCR reads, gives a single entry per CDR3 protein. Here the sample spans about half a million distinct CDR3 sequences, about 8% being singletons. The sequences come from PBMCs from blood, collected roughly 24 months after vaccination. All receptors come from a man between 50 and 69 years old who received an inactivated influenza vaccine.

The CDR3 spells CASSRDRVTEAFF. CDR3 in DNA: TGTGCCAGCAGCCGGGACAGGGTGACTGAAGCTTTCTTT. This sequence joins TRBV7-2 and TRBJ1-1; 9 bases line up with TRBD1. CDR1 SGHTA and CDR2 FQGNSA come from the germline V gene. V gave up 5 bases and J gave up 5 bases; unmatched junction bases: 3. CDR3 length: 13 amino acids. Variable domain in full (rest from reference TRBV7-2 and TRBJ1-1): GAGVSQSPSNKVTEKGKDVELRCDPISGHTALYWYRQSLGQGLEFLIYFQGNSAPDKSGLPSDRFSAERTGGSVSTLTIQRTQQEDSAVYLCASSRDRVTEAFFGQGTRLTVV.

This clonotype has at least ten counts. V is TRBV12-3 or TRBV12-4 and J is TRBJ1-1; no clear D. CDR3 size: 13 residues. The germline V and J ends were trimmed by 4 bases and 7 bases, with 13 bases remaining between them. CDR3 DNA: TGTGCCAGCAGTTCTACCCCGGCAGGTGAAGCTTTCTTT. Protein product: CASSSTPAGEAFF.

The table lists this clonotype with a few counts. The genes are TRBV10-3 and TRBJ2-7; D is possibly TRBD1 (6 bases). Trimming pared 8 bases from V and 1 base from J, leaving 24 bases between. Germline values: CDR1 ENHRY, CDR2 SYGVKD. CDR3 length equals 17 residues. The CDR3 DNA sequence: TGTGCCATCGCGAACCGGGACAAAAATGAGGTGTCCTACGAGCAGTACTTC. It yields the protein CAIANRDKNEVSYEQYF.

V and J are TRBV7-2 and TRBJ2-7; 8 bases are a match to TRBD1. The length of the CDR3 is 15 residues. CDR1 SGHTA and CDR2 FQGNSA come from the germline V gene. V lost 4 bases to trimming and J lost 2 bases; unmatched junction nucleotides: 7. The CDR3 DNA follows: TGTGCCAGCAGCTCGACTGGACAGGGCCCCTACGAGCAGTACTTC. The encoded protein is CASSSTGQGPYEQYF.

This clonotype showed up many times. The gene calls are TRBV12-3 or TRBV12-4 and TRBJ1-1; D might be TRBD1 (5 bases). V lost 7 bases to trimming and J lost 1 base, with 10 bases between them. This CDR3 spans 13 amino acids. CDR3 in DNA: TGTGCCAGCAAGGGGCTGAGGAACACTGAAGCTTTCTTT. This gives the protein CASKGLRNTEAFF.

The chain uses TRBV5-1 and TRBJ2-7, with D perhaps matching TRBD1 (6 bases). The germline CDR1 and CDR2 sequences are SGHRS and YFSETQ. V was clipped by 1 base and J by 0 bases, with 11 bases between them. The length of the CDR3 is 15 residues. CDR3 in amino acids: CASSLRDTLSYEQYF. In DNA form, the CDR3 reads TGCGCCAGCAGCTTGAGGGACACTCTCTCCTACGAGCAGTACTTC.

J is TRBJ2-2 and V is TRBV4-1; 9 bases align to TRBD1. This CDR3 is 17 amino acids long. CDR1 MGHRA and CDR2 YSYEKL come from the germline V gene. Losses at the gene ends were 3 bases for V and 4 bases for J; bases not matched to a gene: 9. The CDR3 nucleotides are TGCGCCAGCAGCCACTTTCCTGGGACAGGGTCCACCGGGGAGCTGTTTTTT. Protein product: CASSHFPGTGSTGELFF.

This clonotype was found a few times. The V gene is TRBV7-9, the J gene TRBJ2-5, with D perhaps matching TRBD1 (6 bases). Trimming cost V 0 bases and J 3 bases, with 8 bases left between them. The CDR3 consists of 14 residues. Germline V gene data show CDR1 as SEHNR and CDR2 as FQNEAQ (reference sequence). In DNA form, the CDR3 reads TGTGCCAGCAGCTTAGCGTGGACAGAAGAGACCCAGTACTTC. Amino acids: CASSLAWTEETQYF.

The chain links TRBV5-6 to TRBJ2-7; D gene ambiguous. The CDR3 runs 13 residues. CDR1 and CDR2 from the germline V gene are SGHDT and YYEEEE. The germline V and J ends were trimmed by 4 bases and 9 bases, with 17 bases remaining between them. The CDR3, as DNA: TGTGCCAGCAGCACCGGTCCCGTATGCCCGCAGTACTTC. Amino acid sequence: CASSTGPVCPQYF.

In its sample, this clonotype was seen many times. The J gene is TRBJ2-7, the V gene TRBV12-3 or TRBV12-4; TRBD1 is a possible D gene (5 bases). The V end was cut by 6 bases, the J end by 5 bases, with 11 bases between. The CDR3 sequence is 12 residues long. CDR3 coding DNA: TGTGCCAGCAGCGATAGACAGCACGAGCAGTACTTC. Its translation: CASSDRQHEQYF.

This clonotype occurred a few times. The rearrangement joins TRBV6-2 or TRBV6-3 to TRBJ2-1, with TRBD2 matching 8 bases. Germline-derived CDR1 and CDR2 are MNHEY and SVGEGT. CDR3 length: 15 amino acids. V trimming: 4 bases; J trimming: 9 bases; junction bases outside the gene matches: 11. In DNA form, the CDR3 reads TGTGCCAGCAGTTCGCGGGGCCGACGGGAGGGTGAGCAGTTCTTC. This codes for CASSSRGRREGEQFF.

The sample holds a few counts of this clonotype. The gene calls are TRBV7-9 and TRBJ2-4, with 10 bases fitting TRBD1. The CDR3 spans 16 residues. With 4 bases clipped from V and 3 bases from J, the junction kept 6 bases outside the gene matches. Germline CDR1 is SEHNR and CDR2 is FQNEAQ (reference sequence). CDR3 loop: CASSWGDRGGKNIQYF. CDR3 DNA: TGTGCCAGCAGCTGGGGGGACAGGGGAGGCAAAAACATTCAGTACTTC.

This clonotype was observed a few times. The chain carries TRBV10-3 and TRBJ1-1, with TRBD1 as a possible D gene (5 bases). The germline gives CDR1 ENHRY, CDR2 SYGVKD. V was cut by 0 bases and J by 4 bases, with 12 bases left in between. The CDR3 is 15 amino acids. DNA for the CDR3: TGTGCCATCAGTGAGTCGCGGGGGACGGCCACTGAAGCTTTCTTT. This encodes CAISESRGTATEAFF.

The chain is built from TRBV5-1 and TRBJ2-2, with 7 bases identical to TRBD2. The CDR3 is 15 amino acids. Trimming took 4 bases from V and 2 from J; bases not matched to a gene: 5. CDR1 and CDR2 from the germline V gene are SGHRS and YFSETQ. The CDR3: CASSPRLANTGELFF. The CDR3 DNA reads as TGCGCCAGCAGCCCTCGACTAGCTAACACCGGGGAGCTGTTTTTT.

The chain joins TRBV7-9 to TRBJ2-1; 10 bases align to TRBD2. The germline gives CDR1 SEHNR, CDR2 FQNEAQ (reference sequence). There are 17 residues in the CDR3. The V gene end was trimmed by 2 bases and the J gene end by 4 bases; junction bases not matched to a gene: 8. The CDR3 is CASSLILAGDFYNEQFF. The CDR3 nucleotides are TGTGCCAGCAGCTTAATTCTAGCGGGGGACTTTTACAATGAGCAGTTCTTC. Variable domain in full (rest from reference TRBV7-9 and TRBJ2-1): DTGVSQNPRHKITKRGQNVTFRCDPISEHNRLYWYRQTLGQGPEFLTYFQNEAQLEKSRLLSDRFSAERPKGSFSTLEIQRTEQGDSAMYLCASSLILAGDFYNEQFFGPGTRLTVL.

This clonotype was detected only a few times. J is TRBJ2-4 and V is TRBV20-1; the D call may be TRBD1 or TRBD2 (5 bases each). Germline CDR1 and CDR2: DFQATT and SNEGSKA (reference sequence). The CDR3 runs to 16 residues. V was pared by 2 bases and J by 1 base, with 15 bases between. This chain's CDR3 is CSARFQGEGAKNIQYF. CDR3 coding DNA: TGCAGTGCTAGATTCCAGGGAGAGGGGGCCAAAAACATTCAGTACTTC.

V is TRBV18 and J is TRBJ2-7; D gene uncertain. The CDR3 length is 15 residues. The ends were cut back, 3 bases at V and 3 bases at J, with 15 bases in the middle. CDR1 is KGHSH and CDR2 is LQKENI in the germline V gene. The CDR3 DNA sequence: TGTGCCAGCTCACCTCAGGCGCAGATTAACTACGAGCAGTACTTC. Its translation is CASSPQAQINYEQYF.

This clonotype occurred a few times. This chain joins TRBV4-1 and TRBJ2-1; D unclear. V lost 0 bases to trimming and J lost 6 bases, with 12 bases between them. The length of the CDR3 is 15 residues. Germline V gives CDR1 MGHRA, CDR2 YSYEKL. CDR3 DNA sequence: TGCGCCAGCAGCCAAGATTTTCCGGAGAGCAATGAGCAGTTCTTC. Residues: CASSQDFPESNEQFF.